This TCR beta chain was identified during a study of shared clonotypes between healthy human individuals. Clones were sequenced by immunoSEQ multiplex PCR, and TCRdb holds only the in-frame ones, with some missing. The sample contains about 980,000 clones, more than 75% of which appear only once. This CDR3 spans 11 amino acids. Trimming removed 0 bases at V and 4 bases at J, with 3 bases between. From germline, CDR1 is GTSNPN and CDR2 SVGIG (reference sequence). A word on this clone: The identical CDR3 is also encoded by other nucleotide sequences in the sample.

The TCR was taken from a young man in good health. The chain employs TRBV30 and TRBJ1-2, with unresolved D. Sequencing was performed on memory CD4+ T cells sorted from blood. This sample's subset: CD45RA-negative fraction. The CDR3 reads CAWSVGYGYTF. For the CDR3, the DNA is TGTGCCTGGAGTGTCGGCTATGGCTACACCTTC. The complete variable domain, with remaining parts taken from reference TRBV30 and TRBJ1-2, reads SQTIHQWPATLVQPVGSPLSLECTVEGTSNPNLYWYRQAAGRGLQLLFYSVGIGQISSEVPQNLSASRPQDRQFILSSKKLLLSDSGFYLCAWSVGYGYTFGSGTRLTVV.